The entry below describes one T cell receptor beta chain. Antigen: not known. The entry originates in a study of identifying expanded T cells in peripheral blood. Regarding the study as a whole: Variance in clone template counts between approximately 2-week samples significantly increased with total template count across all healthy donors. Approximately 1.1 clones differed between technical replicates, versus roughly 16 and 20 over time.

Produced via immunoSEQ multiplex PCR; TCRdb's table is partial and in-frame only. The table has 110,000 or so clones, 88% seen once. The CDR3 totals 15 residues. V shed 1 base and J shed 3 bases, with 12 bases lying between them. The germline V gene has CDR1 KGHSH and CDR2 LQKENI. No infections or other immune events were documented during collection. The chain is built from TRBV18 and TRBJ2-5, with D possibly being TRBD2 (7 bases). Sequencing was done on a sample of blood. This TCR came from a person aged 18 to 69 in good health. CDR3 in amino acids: CASSPLRGPEETQYF. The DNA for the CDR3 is TGTGCCAGCTCACCACTGCGGGGGCCCGAAGAGACCCAGTACTTC.